This T cell receptor (beta chain) was recovered during a study of T cells in Graves' hyperthyroidism and ophthalmopathy. Germline V gives CDR1 SGHNT, CDR2 YENEEA. After removal of 3 bases from V and 2 bases from J, the junction contained 3 bases not matched to a gene. The CDR3 runs 15 residues. This clonotype was recorded at least ten times. The antigen is not known. There were TCR beta CDR3 regions amplified from RNA transcripts. Initially, a first-round RT-PCR of the TCR CDR3 employed the HTBI primer set. MiXCR, applied by TCRdb to the multiplex PCR reads, yields one record per CDR3 protein. The data contain fewer than 700,000 distinct CDR3 sequences, 15% to 20% of them singletons. Among the patients, aged 18 to 65, hyperthyroidism was newly diagnosed and had lasted under 2 months. The study, taken as a whole, reports: Ophthalmopathy was predicted by the model a median of 6.5 months ahead of onset.

The V gene is TRBV11-3, the J gene TRBJ2-1; 8 bases match TRBD2. Sequencing was performed on blood. The receptor's source is a woman in her twenties or thirties with Graves' hyperthyroidism. The CDR3 DNA follows: TGTGCCAGCAGCTTTTACGGGAGGGCCTACAATGAGCAGTTCTTC. Its protein product is CASSFYGRAYNEQFF.